The rows below give T cell receptor beta chains drawn from one sample of a study of blood T cell repertoires in COVID-19. Sequencing was performed with immunoSEQ multiplex PCR; in TCRdb, only in-frame clones are kept and a portion is missing. The table lists 250,000 to 350,000 clones, roughly 90% of them singletons. The source material was peripheral blood. The source of these receptors is a woman aged 45-59 years with active or convalescent COVID-19. The CDR3 runs from the conserved cysteine through the conserved F or W. A D gene is named only where the DNA matches it firmly. Part of the rows lack a size; the others show once, few, many or a class for expanded clones.

few,TRBV30,TRBJ1-1,TRBD1,TGTGCCTGGAGTATGACAGGGATGTTCACTGAAGCTTTCTTT,CAWSMTGMFTEAFF
NA,TRBV6-5,TRBJ1-2,TRBD1,TGTGCCAGTAAAACAGGGGTGGGTGGCTACACCTTC,CASKTGVGGYTF
NA,TRBV4-3,TRBJ2-3,TRBD2,TGCGCCAGCAGCCAAGATTATGGACTAGAGTTAGCGGAGATAAGCACAGATACGCAGTATTTT,CASSQDYGLELAEISTDTQYF
NA,TRBV5-1,TRBJ2-1,NA,TGCGCCAGCAGCTTGGCCACGGCGGGGGCATCCCGGGAGCAGTTCTTC,CASSLATAGASREQFF
NA,TRBV10-3,TRBJ1-1,NA,TGTGCCATACAAGGAGGGACTGAAGCTTTCTTT,CAIQGGTEAFF
NA,TRBV29-1,TRBJ1-1,NA,TGCAGCGTGGGGACTCTTGGCACTGAAGCTTTCTTT,CSVGTLGTEAFF
NA,TRBV10-3,TRBJ2-1,TRBD2,TGTGCCATCAGTGTAAGACTAGCGGGAGTAGACAATGAGCAGTTCTTC,CAISVRLAGVDNEQFF
NA,TRBV2,TRBJ2-1,TRBD1,TGTGCCAGCAGGGGCGAAGGGGGCAAGGAGCAGTTCTTC,CASRGEGGKEQFF
once,TRBV11-2,TRBJ1-1,NA,TGTGCCAGCAGACAATTTATGGTGAACACTGAAGCTTTCTTT,CASRQFMVNTEAFF
NA,TRBV28,TRBJ2-5,TRBD2,TGTGCCAGCAGTTCCCTAGCGGGAGGGGAGACCCAGTACTTC,CASSSLAGGETQYF
NA,TRBV19,TRBJ2-1,NA,TGTGCCAGTACCACAGGGGGACTACCAGACAATGAGCAGTTCTTC,CASTTGGLPDNEQFF
NA,TRBV7-9,TRBJ1-3,NA,TGTGCCAGCAGTAAGGGAGGTTCTGGAAACACCATATATTTT,CASSKGGSGNTIYF
NA,TRBV19,TRBJ1-6,NA,NA,CASTSGGLSLHF
NA,TRBV6-6,TRBJ2-7,TRBD2,TGTGCCAGCAGTTACTCAGCGGGAGGGTCTTACGAGCAGTACTTC,CASSYSAGGSYEQYF
once,TRBV7-9,TRBJ2-1,NA,TGTGCCAGCAGCTTCGGTGGCGGGGACAATGAGCAGTTCTTC,CASSFGGGDNEQFF
NA,TRBV2,TRBJ2-1,NA,TGTGCCAGCAGTGAAGGTGTCAGAGCGGGTAATGAGCAGTTCTTC,CASSEGVRAGNEQFF
NA,TRBV3-1/TRBV3-2,TRBJ2-2,TRBD1,TGTGCCAGCAGCCTCGGGACAGGGAATGGCGGCGGGGAGCTGTTTTTT,CASSLGTGNGGGELFF
NA,TRBV19,TRBJ1-1,NA,TGTGCCAGTAAACCGGGGGGGCCCACTGAAGCTTTCTTT,CASKPGGPTEAFF
NA,TRBV6-5,TRBJ2-3,TRBD1,TGTGCCAGCAGGCTACAGGGGGCTGGCACAGATACGCAGTATTTT,CASRLQGAGTDTQYF
NA,TRBV4-1,TRBJ1-1,NA,TGCGCCAGCAGCCAAGAACCAGGGAACACTGAAGCTTTCTTT,CASSQEPGNTEAFF
NA,TRBV7-2,TRBJ1-6,NA,TGTGCCAGCAGCTTACTACAGTATAATTCACCCCTCCACTTT,CASSLLQYNSPLHF
NA,TRBV4-3,TRBJ2-6,NA,TGCGCCAGCAGCGACAAAGTCCTCGGGGCCAACGTCCTGACTTTC,CASSDKVLGANVLTF
NA,TRBV18,TRBJ1-2,NA,TGTGCCAGCTCACCAATAATACAGGGCGACTATGGCTACACCTTC,CASSPIIQGDYGYTF
once,TRBV28,TRBJ1-5,NA,TGTGCCAGCAGTTTTGCAGGCAATCAGCCCCAGCATTTT,CASSFAGNQPQHF
NA,TRBV11-2,TRBJ2-2,TRBD1,TGTGCCAGCAGCTTTCCTGTGGACAGGCCTACGAACACCGGGGAGCTGTTTTTT,CASSFPVDRPTNTGELFF
NA,TRBV27,TRBJ2-2,NA,TGTGCCGGATTACAGGGAAAGGGCGGGGAGCTGTTTTTT,CAGLQGKGGELFF